A single sample gave rise to the 6 T cell receptor beta chains below, sequenced in a study of CD4 and CD8 cells across lung adenocarcinoma regions. TCRdb reanalysed the PCR reads using MiXCR and keeps one entry per CDR3 protein. The sample has 7,400 or so distinct CDR3 sequences, 40% to 55% seen once. The sequencing input was CD4+ T cells from the margin of a lung tumor. Receptor source: a male donor with lung adenocarcinoma. The CD4 and CD8 labels of this study may be unreliable.

The J gene is TRBJ2-1, the V gene TRBV7-2, with 16 nucleotides matching TRBD2. Per the germline V gene, CDR1 is SGHTA and CDR2 is FQGNSA. V dropped 5 bases and J dropped 13; count of bases not matched to a gene: 17. This CDR3 contains 18 residues. CDR3 sequence (DNA): TGTGCCAGCAGCCGAGGGACTAGCGGGAGGGCCGGTAGGGAGACCCAGTTCTTC. Protein: CASSRGTSGRAGRETQFF.

This clonotype has only one observation. Mismatch with germline at one junction end may stem from a read error. The rearrangement links TRBV27 to TRBJ2-3; TRBD2 is a possible D gene (5 bases). Germline V gene sequence: CDR1 MNHEY, CDR2 SMNVEV (reference sequence). The CDR3 is 13 amino acids. The CDR3 spells CASSPEDRGTQYF. In nucleotides, the CDR3 is TGTGCCAGCAGCCCAGAGGACCGGGGTACGCAGTATTTC.

This clonotype turned up a few times. The rearrangement joins TRBV12-3 or TRBV12-4 to TRBJ2-2; D is undetermined. V was shortened by 2 bases and J by 3 bases, with 7 bases between the two germline ends. The CDR3 extends over 14 amino acids. The CDR3 nucleotides read TGTGCCAGCAGTTTAAATGGGGACACCGGGGAGCTGTTTTTT. It is translated as CASSLNGDTGELFF.

There are a few counts of this clonotype. The J gene is TRBJ1-2, the V gene TRBV27; D is ambiguous. The CDR3 is 12 amino acids. Germline V gene sequence: CDR1 MNHEY, CDR2 SMNVEV (reference sequence). Trimming left V 9 bases short and J 4 bases short, with 12 bases between. Here the CDR3 reads CASFGSLYGYTF. The CDR3 coding sequence is TGTGCCAGTTTCGGGTCCCTCTATGGCTACACCTTC.

V and J are TRBV18 and TRBJ2-1; D is possibly TRBD1 or TRBD2 (6 bases each). The J call may be wrong; the DNA end is better matched by TRBJ2-7. CDR1 KGHSH and CDR2 LQKENI come from the germline V gene. This CDR3 region has 15 residues. The CDR3 region has the DNA TGTGCCAGCTCACCACGGGACATTGGGGGGAACGAGCAGTACTTC. Its protein is CASSPRDIGGNEQYF.

This clonotype is labeled as medium-sized (0.01 to 0.1%). This chain connects TRBV27 to TRBJ2-1; 8 nucleotides agree with TRBD2. Looked up from germline, CDR1 is MNHEY and CDR2 is SMNVEV (reference sequence). This CDR3 region has 15 residues. Trimming at V came to 2 bases and at J to 6 bases, leaving 6 bases not matched to a gene. Here the CDR3 DNA reads TGTGCCAGCAGTTTAACCGGGAGGGCCCTCAATGAGCAGTTCTTC. Translating gives CASSLTGRALNEQFF.